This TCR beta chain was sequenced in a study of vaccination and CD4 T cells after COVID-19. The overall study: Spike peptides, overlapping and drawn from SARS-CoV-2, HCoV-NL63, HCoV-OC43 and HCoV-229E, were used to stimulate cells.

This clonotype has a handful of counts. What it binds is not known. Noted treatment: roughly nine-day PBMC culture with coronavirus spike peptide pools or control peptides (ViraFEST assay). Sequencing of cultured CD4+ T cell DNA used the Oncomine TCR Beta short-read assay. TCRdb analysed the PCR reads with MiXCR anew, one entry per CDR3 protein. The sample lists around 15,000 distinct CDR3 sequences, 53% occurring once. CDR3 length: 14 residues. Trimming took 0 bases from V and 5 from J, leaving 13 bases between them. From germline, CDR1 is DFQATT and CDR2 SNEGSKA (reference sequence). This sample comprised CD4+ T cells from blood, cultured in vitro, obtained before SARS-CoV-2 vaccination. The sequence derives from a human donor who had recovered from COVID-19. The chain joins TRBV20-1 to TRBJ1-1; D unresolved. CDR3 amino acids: CSARDSPGWTEAFF. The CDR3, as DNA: TGCAGTGCTAGAGATTCGCCGGGCTGGACTGAAGCTTTCTTT.